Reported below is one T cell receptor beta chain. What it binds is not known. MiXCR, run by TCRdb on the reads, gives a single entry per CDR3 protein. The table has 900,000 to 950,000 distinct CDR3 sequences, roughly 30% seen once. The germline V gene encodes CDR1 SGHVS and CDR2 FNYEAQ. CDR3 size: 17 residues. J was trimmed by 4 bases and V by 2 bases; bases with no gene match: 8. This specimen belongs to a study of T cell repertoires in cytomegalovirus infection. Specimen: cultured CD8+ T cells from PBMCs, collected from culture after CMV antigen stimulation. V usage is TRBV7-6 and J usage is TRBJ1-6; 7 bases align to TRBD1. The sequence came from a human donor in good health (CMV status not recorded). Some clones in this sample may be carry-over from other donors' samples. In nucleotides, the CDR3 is TGTGCCAGCAGCTTAATCGGGAACAGGGGTTATAATTCACCCCTCCACTTT. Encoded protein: CASSLIGNRGYNSPLHF.